These 27 T cell receptor beta chains were all obtained from the same sample, sequenced in a study of control samples from healthy donors and cancer patients. Here immunoSEQ multiplex PCR was the method, and the copy in TCRdb shows in-frame clones only, minus some. In the table there are about 70,000 clones, 94% of which are singletons. Sequencing input: blood. The receptors were sampled from a woman under 40 in good health.

In DNA form, the CDR3 reads TGTGCCAGCCGAGGGTACAATGAGCAGTTCTTC. Translating it yields CASRGYNEQFF. This chain uses TRBV3-1 (or the pseudogene TRBV3-2) with TRBJ2-1, with D perhaps matching TRBD2 (5 bases). The CDR3 totals 11 residues. CDR1 LGHDT and CDR2 YNNKEL come from the germline V gene (reference sequence). The V and J ends lost 8 bases and 4 bases respectively, with 6 bases between them.

The rearrangement links TRBV6-5 to TRBJ2-2; 7 bases fit TRBD1. With V trimmed by 7 bases and J by 3 bases, 5 bases remained unmatched. Per germline, CDR1 MNHEY and CDR2 SVGAGI. This CDR3 spans 14 amino acids. DNA for the CDR3: TGTGCCAGCATGGGGGACAGCTACACCGGGGAGCTGTTTTTT. As protein: CASMGDSYTGELFF.

V is TRBV5-4 and J is TRBJ1-3, with D unclear. Germline CDR1 reads SGHNT; CDR2 reads YYREEE (reference sequence). The CDR3 runs to 15 residues. Trimming removed 0 bases at V and 2 bases at J, with 9 bases between. The chain's CDR3 is CASSLGGVTGNTIYF. CDR3 DNA sequence: TGTGCCAGCAGCTTGGGTGGGGTCACTGGAAACACCATATATTTT.

This clone was seen a few times. The rearrangement links TRBV28 to TRBJ1-5; possibly TRBD1 for D (5 bases). CDR1 MDHEN and CDR2 SYDVKM come from the germline V gene. V gave up 2 bases and J gave up 7 bases, with 12 bases separating them. The CDR3 has 14 amino acids. CDR3 sequence: CASSLRDSAQPQHF. The CDR3, as DNA: TGTGCCAGCAGTTTACGGGACTCAGCGCAGCCCCAGCATTTT.

J is TRBJ1-4 and V is TRBV7-8; perhaps TRBD1 as D (6 bases). Germline V gives CDR1 SGHVS, CDR2 FQNEAQ. V lost 9 bases, J lost 0 bases, and 11 bases lay in between. The CDR3 consists of 14 residues. DNA of the CDR3: TGTGCCAGTACTGAGGGGGCAACTAATGAAAAACTGTTTTTT. Translation gives CASTEGATNEKLFF.

The rearrangement links TRBV6-5 to TRBJ1-4; perhaps TRBD1 as D (6 bases). The CDR3 is made up of 16 amino acids. Germline V gene sequence: CDR1 MNHEY, CDR2 SVGAGI. Trimming shortened V by 2 bases and J by 9 bases, and 19 bases separated the two germline ends. Here the CDR3 reads CASSYRSQGPQKKLFF. In nucleotides, the CDR3 is TGTGCCAGCAGTTACAGGTCCCAGGGGCCTCAGAAAAAACTGTTTTTT.

This clone occurred once. Other DNA sequences of this sample code for an identical CDR3. The chain links TRBV14 to TRBJ2-5, with a tentative D call TRBD2 (5 bases). CDR1 and CDR2 (germline): SGHDN, FVKESK. The CDR3 has 12 amino acids. The germline V and J ends were trimmed by 5 bases and 6 bases, with 10 bases remaining between them. The DNA for the CDR3 is TGTGCCAGCAGCGCCGGGGTTAAGACCCAGTACTTC. This gives the protein CASSAGVKTQYF.

The rearrangement joins TRBV28 to TRBJ1-1; unclear D gene. The CDR3 consists of 14 residues. Germline lookup yields CDR1 MDHEN and CDR2 SYDVKM. V dropped 1 base and J dropped 1 base, with 7 bases sitting between them. The CDR3 protein is CASSLFGENTEAFF. CDR3 nucleotide sequence: TGTGCCAGCAGTTTATTTGGGGAGAACACTGAAGCTTTCTTT.

The V gene is TRBV4-1, the J gene TRBJ2-7; no reliable D call. V shed 1 base and J shed 2 bases, with 9 bases lying between them. CDR1 MGHRA and CDR2 YSYEKL come from the germline V gene. The CDR3 extends over 14 amino acids. CDR3 in amino acids: CASSQGVGTYEQYV. CDR3 coding DNA: TGCGCCAGCAGCCAAGGGGTTGGGACCTACGAGCAGTACGTC.

The genes are TRBV4-1 and TRBJ2-1; a possible D gene is TRBD1 (6 bases). Per germline, CDR1 MGHRA and CDR2 YSYEKL. This CDR3 has 12 amino acids. The germline V and J ends were trimmed by 5 bases and 10 bases, with 12 bases remaining between them. Here the CDR3 reads CASSASGVEQFF. The CDR3 DNA sequence: TGCGCCAGCAGCGCCTCAGGGGTCGAGCAGTTCTTC.

The V call is TRBV4-2, the J call TRBJ2-1, with TRBD2 as a possible D gene (5 bases). This CDR3 contains 14 residues. The germline V gene encodes CDR1 LGHNA and CDR2 YNFKEQ. V lost 0 bases, J lost 6 bases, and 9 bases lay in between. The CDR3 DNA is TGTGCCAGCAGCCAAGAAGAGGGCCGCAATGAGCAGTTCTTC. Translating it yields CASSQEEGRNEQFF.

The rearrangement links TRBV12-5 to TRBJ1-1; D unresolved. The CDR3 runs 13 residues. From germline, CDR1 is LGHNT and CDR2 FRNRAP. V gave up 3 bases and J gave up 1 base, with 6 bases separating them. The DNA for the CDR3 is TGTGCTAGTGGTTTTGAACCGAACACTGAAGCTTTCTTT. Protein product: CASGFEPNTEAFF.

J is TRBJ1-1 and V is TRBV18, with a possible D match to TRBD1 (5 bases). This CDR3 has 18 residues. Between the trimmed V and J ends, which lost 2 bases and 0 bases, there was a span of 19 bases. CDR1 and CDR2 from the germline V gene are KGHSH and LQKENI. CDR3 sequence reads: CASSPGGVSYEMNTEAFF. The CDR3 DNA reads TGTGCCAGCTCACCAGGGGGAGTGTCATACGAAATGAACACTGAAGCTTTCTTT.

V gene TRBV29-1 combines with J gene TRBJ1-1, with D perhaps TRBD1 (5 bases). There are 12 residues in the CDR3. Trimming removed 7 bases from V and 6 bases from J, with 15 bases in between. CDR1 is SQVTM and CDR2 is ANQGSEA in the germline V gene. DNA for the CDR3: TGCAGCGGATACCCAGGGACCGCTGAAGCTTTCTTT. Its translation: CSGYPGTAEAFF.

V gene TRBV6-5 combines with J gene TRBJ1-5; TRBD1 matches 8 bases. The trim removed 7 bases at V and 6 bases at J, leaving 5 bases unmatched. Germline V CDR1 and CDR2: MNHEY, SVGAGI. The CDR3 has 13 residues. In DNA form, the CDR3 reads TGTGCCAGCAATACAGGGGGAGGTCAGCCCCAGCATTTT. The encoded protein is CASNTGGGQPQHF.

The rearrangement links TRBV5-1 to TRBJ2-5; possible D gene TRBD1, 5 bases. The germline gives CDR1 SGHRS, CDR2 YFSETQ. This CDR3 spans 15 amino acids. V was clipped by 1 base and J by 1 base, with 11 bases between them. Written as DNA, the CDR3 is TGCGCCAGCAGCTTGAGTACAGGCCGCCAAGAGACCCAGTACTTC. Translation: CASSLSTGRQETQYF. Based on the CDR3 plus reference TRBV5-1 and TRBJ2-5, the full variable domain is KAGVTQTPRYLIKTRGQQVTLSCSPISGHRSVSWYQQTPGQGLQFLFEYFSETQRNKGNFPGRFSGRQFSNSRSEMNVSTLELGDSALYLCASSLSTGRQETQYFGPGTRLLVL.

This clone was seen a single time. The V and J genes are TRBV28 and TRBJ1-1, with D hard to call. The germline V and J ends were trimmed by 3 bases and 8 bases, with 13 bases remaining between them. The V gene's germline CDR1 is MDHEN and CDR2 SYDVKM. CDR3 size: 13 residues. The CDR3 DNA sequence: TGTGCCAGCAGTTTGGATGAGGGCCGCGAAGCTTTCTTT. This sequence encodes CASSLDEGREAFF.

This rearrangement joins TRBV3-1 (or the pseudogene TRBV3-2) to TRBJ1-2, with D maybe TRBD1 (5 bases). The CDR3 sequence is 14 residues long. Trimming removed 0 bases from V and 6 bases from J, with 11 bases in between. Germline CDR1 reads LGHDT; CDR2 reads YNNKEL (reference sequence). This CDR3 is CASSQDVGAHGYTF. CDR3 coding DNA: TGTGCCAGCAGCCAAGATGTCGGGGCTCATGGCTACACCTTC.

The chain couples TRBV25-1 to TRBJ1-1; possibly TRBD1 for D (5 bases). The CDR3 is 15 amino acids. Between the trimmed V and J ends, which lost 1 base and 4 bases, there was a span of 13 bases. In germline, CDR1 is MGHDK, CDR2 SYGVNS. This CDR3 reads CASSESGPGATEAFF. Written as DNA, the CDR3 is TGTGCCAGCAGTGAATCCGGTCCCGGGGCCACTGAAGCTTTCTTT.

The chain has TRBV7-8 and TRBJ1-1; D is perhaps TRBD1 (5 bases). Germline V gene data show CDR1 as SGHVS and CDR2 as FQNEAQ. The CDR3 contains 15 residues. V gave up 5 bases and J gave up 11 bases, with 24 bases separating them. The CDR3 region has the DNA TGTGCCAGCAGCCGGGGACGGACTGAACCCATAGCGGCTTTCTTT. Its translation is CASSRGRTEPIAAFF.

This chain joins TRBV12-3 or TRBV12-4 and TRBJ1-4, with D perhaps TRBD1 (5 bases). Trimming shortened V by 3 bases and J by 7 bases, and 9 bases separated the two germline ends. The CDR3 spans 13 residues. The CDR3, as DNA: TGTGCCAGCAGTTTTCTCGGGGGTGAAAAACTGTTTTTT. This codes for CASSFLGGEKLFF.

The rearrangement links TRBV7-2 to TRBJ1-6; D uncertain. Trimming took 1 base from V and 0 from J, leaving 7 bases between them. CDR3 length: 16 residues. The germline CDR1 and CDR2 sequences are SGHTA and FQGNSA. CDR3 in amino acids: CASSLDSSSYNSPLHF. The CDR3 coding sequence is TGTGCCAGCAGCTTAGATTCGAGCTCCTATAATTCACCCCTCCACTTT.

The V gene is TRBV11-2, the J gene TRBJ2-5; D is ambiguous. Germline-derived CDR1 and CDR2 are SGHAT and FQNNGV. This CDR3 spans 11 amino acids. Between the trimmed V and J ends, which lost 4 bases and 2 bases, there was a span of 2 bases. CDR3 sequence reads: CASSSQETQYF. CDR3 coding DNA: TGTGCCAGCAGCTCGCAAGAGACCCAGTACTTC.

V is TRBV11-3 and J is TRBJ1-6, with D perhaps TRBD1 (5 bases). The V end was cut by 5 bases, the J end by 7 bases, with 15 bases between. Germline CDR1 SGHNT, CDR2 YENEEA. The CDR3 has 15 amino acids. CDR3 DNA sequence: TGTGCCAGCAGCCCACCGGGACGATTCAATTCACCCCTCCACTTT. This translates into CASSPPGRFNSPLHF.

The rearrangement links TRBV5-4 to TRBJ2-3; 8 bases are a match to TRBD2. V trimming: 0 bases; J trimming: 7 bases; junction bases outside the gene matches: 7. Germline V lookup: CDR1 SGHNT, CDR2 YYREEE (reference sequence). This CDR3 is built from 15 residues. The CDR3 reads CASSLGGGTFNTQYF. Written as DNA, the CDR3 is TGTGCCAGCAGCTTGGGCGGGGGGACCTTTAATACGCAGTATTTT. The full variable domain, its missing parts supplied by reference TRBV5-4 and TRBJ2-3, is ETGVTQSPTHLIKTRGQQVTLRCSSQSGHNTVSWYQQALGQGPQFIFQYYREEENGRGNFPPRFSGLQFPNYSSELNVNALELDDSALYLCASSLGGGTFNTQYFGPGTRLTVL.

The rearrangement links TRBV28 to TRBJ1-1; 12 bases map to TRBD1. The junction had 6 bases not matched to a gene; V was cut back by 4 bases and J by 6 bases. This CDR3 contains 15 residues. CDR1 is MDHEN and CDR2 is SYDVKM in the germline V gene. The CDR3 loop reads CASSSSGTGGSEAFF. The CDR3 DNA is TGTGCCAGCAGTTCATCCGGGACAGGGGGCTCTGAAGCTTTCTTT.

In DNA form, the CDR3 reads TGTGCCAGCAAGAGAGCCCCGACAAGTGGAAACACCATATATTTT. It specifies CASKRAPTSGNTIYF. The chain employs TRBV2 and TRBJ1-3; D remains unclear. This CDR3 region has 15 residues. Germline CDR1 and CDR2: SNHLY and FYNNEI. V shed 7 bases and J shed 3 bases, with 16 bases lying between them. The full variable domain, with the rest looked up from reference TRBV2 and TRBJ1-3, is EPEVTQTPSHQVTQMGQEVILRCVPISNHLYFYWYRQILGQKVEFLVSFYNNEISEKSEIFDDQFSVERPDGSNFTLKIRSTKLEDSAMYFCASKRAPTSGNTIYFGEGSWLTVV.